This TCR beta chain was identified in a study of beta chain features in type 1 diabetes. The study reverse transcribed the entire isolated RNA, so it sequenced expressed TCRB transcripts. Clones were sequenced by immunoSEQ multiplex PCR, and TCRdb holds only the in-frame ones, with some missing. Of some 19,000 clones in the sample, 45% to 50% were seen once. The CDR3 totals 14 residues. V was pared by 1 base and J by 0 bases, with 6 bases between. Germline V gives CDR1 SGHNT, CDR2 YENEEA. The TCR originated in a man aged 18 to 30 in good health. The chain combines TRBV11-3 with TRBJ1-1, with D unclear. Sequencing was performed on stem cell memory CD4+ T cells from blood. CDR3 loop: CASSLGQMNTEAFF. The CDR3 coding sequence is TGTGCCAGCAGCTTAGGGCAGATGAACACTGAAGCTTTCTTT.